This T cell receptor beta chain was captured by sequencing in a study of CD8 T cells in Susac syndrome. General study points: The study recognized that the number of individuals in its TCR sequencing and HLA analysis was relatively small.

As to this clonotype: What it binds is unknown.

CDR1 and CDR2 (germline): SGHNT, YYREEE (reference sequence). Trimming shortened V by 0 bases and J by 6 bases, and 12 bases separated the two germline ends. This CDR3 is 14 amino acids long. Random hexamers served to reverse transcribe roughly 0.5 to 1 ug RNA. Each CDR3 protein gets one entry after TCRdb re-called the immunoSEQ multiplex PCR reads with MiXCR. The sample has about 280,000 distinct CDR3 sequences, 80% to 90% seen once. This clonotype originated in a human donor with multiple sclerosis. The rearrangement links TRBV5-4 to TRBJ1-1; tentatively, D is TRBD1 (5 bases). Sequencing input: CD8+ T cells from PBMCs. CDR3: CASSLDGGVAEAFF. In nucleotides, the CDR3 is TGTGCCAGCAGCTTGGATGGGGGAGTCGCTGAAGCTTTCTTT.